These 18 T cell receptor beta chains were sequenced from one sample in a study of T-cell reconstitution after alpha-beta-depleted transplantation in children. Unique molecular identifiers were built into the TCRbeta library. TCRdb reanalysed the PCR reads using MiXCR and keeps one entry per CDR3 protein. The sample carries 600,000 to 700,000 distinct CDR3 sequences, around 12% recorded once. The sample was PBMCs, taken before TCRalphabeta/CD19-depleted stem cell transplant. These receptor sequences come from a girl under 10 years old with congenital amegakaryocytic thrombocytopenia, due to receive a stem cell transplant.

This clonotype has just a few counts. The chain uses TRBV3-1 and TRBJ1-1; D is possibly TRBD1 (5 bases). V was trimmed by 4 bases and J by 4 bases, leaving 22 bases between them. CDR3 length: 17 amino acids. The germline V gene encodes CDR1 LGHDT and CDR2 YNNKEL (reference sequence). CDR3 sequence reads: CASSPKGRERGSTEAFF. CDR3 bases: TGTGCCAGCAGCCCGAAGGGCAGGGAGAGAGGGAGCACTGAAGCTTTCTTT.

The CDR3 is CSVPKTGDTEAFF. In DNA, the CDR3 is TGCAGCGTACCGAAAACAGGGGACACTGAAGCTTTCTTT. The chain uses TRBV29-1 and TRBJ1-1; TRBD1 agrees at 7 bases. V shed 6 bases and J 3 bases; nucleotides not matched to a gene: 7. This CDR3 is built from 13 residues. Germline values: CDR1 SQVTM, CDR2 ANQGSEA.

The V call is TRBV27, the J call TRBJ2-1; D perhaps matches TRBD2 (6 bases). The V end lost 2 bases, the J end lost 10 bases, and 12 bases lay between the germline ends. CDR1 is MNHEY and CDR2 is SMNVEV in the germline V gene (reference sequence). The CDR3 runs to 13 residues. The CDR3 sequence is CASSLEERAEQFF. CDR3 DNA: TGTGCCAGCAGTTTAGAGGAGCGGGCCGAGCAGTTCTTC.

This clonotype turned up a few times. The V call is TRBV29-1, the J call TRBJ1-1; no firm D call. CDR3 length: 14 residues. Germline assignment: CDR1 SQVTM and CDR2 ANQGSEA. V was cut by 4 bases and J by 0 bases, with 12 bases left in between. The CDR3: CSVGAGQMNTEAFF. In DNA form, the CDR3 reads TGCAGCGTTGGGGCCGGGCAGATGAACACTGAAGCTTTCTTT.

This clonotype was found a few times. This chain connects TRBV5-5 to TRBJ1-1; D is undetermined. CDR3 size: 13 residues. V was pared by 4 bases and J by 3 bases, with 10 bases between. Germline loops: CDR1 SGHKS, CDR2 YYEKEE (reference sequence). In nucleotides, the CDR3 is TGTGCCAGCAGCGGCGGGCCACACACTGAAGCTTTCTTT. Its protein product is CASSGGPHTEAFF.

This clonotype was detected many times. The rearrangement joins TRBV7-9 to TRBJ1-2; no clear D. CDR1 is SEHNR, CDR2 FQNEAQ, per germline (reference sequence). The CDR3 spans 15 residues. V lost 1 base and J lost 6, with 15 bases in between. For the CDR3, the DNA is TGTGCCAGCAGCTTAGTGGTGGGCGCCGGGGATGGCTACACCTTC. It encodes CASSLVVGAGDGYTF.

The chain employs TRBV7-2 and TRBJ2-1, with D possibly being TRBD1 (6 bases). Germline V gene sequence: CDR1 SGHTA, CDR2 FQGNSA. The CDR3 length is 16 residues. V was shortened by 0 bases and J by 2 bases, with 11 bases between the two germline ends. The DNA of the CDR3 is TGTGCCAGCAGCTTAGCACCCGGGACAACCTACAATGAGCAGTTCTTC. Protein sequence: CASSLAPGTTYNEQFF.

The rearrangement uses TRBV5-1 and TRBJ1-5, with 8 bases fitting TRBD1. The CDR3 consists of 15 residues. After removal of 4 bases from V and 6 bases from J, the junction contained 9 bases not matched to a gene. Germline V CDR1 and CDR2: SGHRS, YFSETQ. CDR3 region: CASSASGGDGQPQHF. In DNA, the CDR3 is TGCGCCAGCAGCGCCTCAGGGGGCGACGGTCAGCCCCAGCATTTT.

The CDR3, as DNA: TGTGCCAGCAGAGCCATGGGGAGCAATCAGCCCCAGCATTTT. Protein sequence: CASRAMGSNQPQHF. This chain links TRBV7-9 with TRBJ1-5; D unresolved. There are 14 residues in the CDR3. Germline V gene data show CDR1 as SEHNR and CDR2 as FQNEAQ (reference sequence). Trimming cost V 6 bases and J 1 base, with 10 bases left between them.

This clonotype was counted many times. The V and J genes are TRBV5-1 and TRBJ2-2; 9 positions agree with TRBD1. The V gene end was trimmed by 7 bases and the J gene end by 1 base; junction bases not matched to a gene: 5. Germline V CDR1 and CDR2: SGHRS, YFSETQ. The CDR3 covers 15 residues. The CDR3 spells CASRGTGRNTGELFF. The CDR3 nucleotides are TGCGCCAGCCGGGGGACAGGGAGGAACACCGGGGAGCTGTTTTTT.

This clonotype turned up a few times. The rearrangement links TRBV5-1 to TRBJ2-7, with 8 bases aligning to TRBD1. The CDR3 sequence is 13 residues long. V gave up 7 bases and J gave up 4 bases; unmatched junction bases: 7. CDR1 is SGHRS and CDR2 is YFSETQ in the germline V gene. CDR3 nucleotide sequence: TGCGCCAGCCTTCGGACAGGGAGGTACGAGCAGTACTTC. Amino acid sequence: CASLRTGRYEQYF.

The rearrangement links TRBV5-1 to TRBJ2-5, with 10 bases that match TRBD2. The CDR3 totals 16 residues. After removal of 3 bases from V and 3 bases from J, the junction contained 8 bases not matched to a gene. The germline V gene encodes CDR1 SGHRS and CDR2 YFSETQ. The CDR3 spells CASSSRLAGAEETQYF. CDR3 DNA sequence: TGCGCCAGCAGCTCCAGGCTAGCGGGAGCGGAAGAGACCCAGTACTTC.

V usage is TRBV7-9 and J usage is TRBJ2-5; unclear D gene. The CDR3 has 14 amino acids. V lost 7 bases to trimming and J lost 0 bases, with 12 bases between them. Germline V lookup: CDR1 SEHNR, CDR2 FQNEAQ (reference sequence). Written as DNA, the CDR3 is TGTGCCAGCAAAAAAGACGGGTACCAAGAGACCCAGTACTTC. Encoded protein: CASKKDGYQETQYF.

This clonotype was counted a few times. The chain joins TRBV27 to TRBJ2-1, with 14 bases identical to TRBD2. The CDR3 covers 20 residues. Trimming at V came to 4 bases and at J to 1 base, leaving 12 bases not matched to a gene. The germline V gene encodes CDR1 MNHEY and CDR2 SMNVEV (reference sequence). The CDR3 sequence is CASSSRLAGGRLMSYNEQFF. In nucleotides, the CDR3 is TGTGCCAGCAGTTCGAGACTAGCGGGAGGGCGATTGATGTCCTACAATGAGCAGTTCTTC.

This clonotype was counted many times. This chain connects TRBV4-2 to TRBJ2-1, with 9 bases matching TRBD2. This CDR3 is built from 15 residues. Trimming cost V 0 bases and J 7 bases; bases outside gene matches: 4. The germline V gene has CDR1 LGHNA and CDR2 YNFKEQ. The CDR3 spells CASSQDAGGPNEQFF. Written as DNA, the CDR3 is TGTGCCAGCAGCCAAGATGCGGGAGGGCCGAATGAGCAGTTCTTC.

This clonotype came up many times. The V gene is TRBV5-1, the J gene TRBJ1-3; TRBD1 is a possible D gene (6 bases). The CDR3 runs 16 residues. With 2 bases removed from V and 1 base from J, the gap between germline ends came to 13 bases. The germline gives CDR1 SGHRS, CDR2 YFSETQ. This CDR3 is CASSLRPGTSGNTIYF. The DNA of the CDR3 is TGCGCCAGCAGCTTAAGACCCGGGACATCTGGAAACACCATATATTTT.

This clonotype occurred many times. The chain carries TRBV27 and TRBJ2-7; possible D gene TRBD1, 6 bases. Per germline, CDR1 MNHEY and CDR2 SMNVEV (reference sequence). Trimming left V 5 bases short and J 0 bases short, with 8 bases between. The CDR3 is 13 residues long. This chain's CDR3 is CASSGDISYEQYF. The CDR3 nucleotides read TGTGCCAGCAGTGGGGACATCTCCTACGAGCAGTACTTC.

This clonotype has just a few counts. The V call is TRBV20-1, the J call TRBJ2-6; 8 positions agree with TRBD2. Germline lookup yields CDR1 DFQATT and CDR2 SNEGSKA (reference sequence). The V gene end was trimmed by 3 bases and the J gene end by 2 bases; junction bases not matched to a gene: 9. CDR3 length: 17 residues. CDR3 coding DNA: TGCAGTGCTAGCCTAAGAGCGGGAGATCCTGGGGCCAACGTCCTGACTTTC. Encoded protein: CSASLRAGDPGANVLTF.